This TCR beta chain emerged from a study of OX40 agonist ivuxolimab in advanced cancers. Libraries were prepared by immunoSEQ multiplex PCR; TCRdb keeps only in-frame clonotypes and omits some of them. The sample lists some 80,000 clones; more than 80% were seen once. This clone was found a few times. This TCR derives from an adult with an advanced solid tumor such as melanoma, head and neck, liver or kidney cancer. The sequences come from CD4+ or CD8+ T cells sorted from blood, collected in a trial of the OX40 agonist ivuxolimab.

The CDR3 region is CASSLWVRDTEAFF. CDR3 bases: TGTGCCAGCAGTTTATGGGTCAGGGACACTGAAGCTTTCTTT. The V call is TRBV28, the J call TRBJ1-1; a weak D match, TRBD1 (5 bases). This CDR3 spans 14 amino acids. The ends were cut back, 0 bases at V and 3 bases at J, with 8 bases in the middle. Germline V lookup: CDR1 MDHEN, CDR2 SYDVKM. The entire variable domain, with the rest obtained from reference TRBV28 and TRBJ1-1, is as follows: DVKVTQSSRYLVKRTGEKVFLECVQDMDHENMFWYRQDPGLGLRLIYFSYDVKMKEKGDIPEGYSVSREKKERFSLILESASTNQTSMYLCASSLWVRDTEAFFGQGTRLTVV.